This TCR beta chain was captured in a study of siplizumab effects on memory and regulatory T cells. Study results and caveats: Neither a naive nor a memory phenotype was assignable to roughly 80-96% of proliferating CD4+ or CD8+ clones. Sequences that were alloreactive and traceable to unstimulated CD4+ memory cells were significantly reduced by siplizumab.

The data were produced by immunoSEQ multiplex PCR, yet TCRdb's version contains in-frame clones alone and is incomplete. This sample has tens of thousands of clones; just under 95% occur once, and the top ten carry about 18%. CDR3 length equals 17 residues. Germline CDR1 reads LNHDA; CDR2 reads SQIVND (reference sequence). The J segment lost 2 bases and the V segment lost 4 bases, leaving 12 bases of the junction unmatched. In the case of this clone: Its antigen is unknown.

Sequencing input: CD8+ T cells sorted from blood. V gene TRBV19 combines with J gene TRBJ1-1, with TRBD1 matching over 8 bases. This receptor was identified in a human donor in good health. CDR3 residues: CASSRVTGDRANTEAFF. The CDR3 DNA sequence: TGTGCCAGTAGTAGAGTGACAGGGGATAGAGCTAACACTGAAGCTTTCTTT.